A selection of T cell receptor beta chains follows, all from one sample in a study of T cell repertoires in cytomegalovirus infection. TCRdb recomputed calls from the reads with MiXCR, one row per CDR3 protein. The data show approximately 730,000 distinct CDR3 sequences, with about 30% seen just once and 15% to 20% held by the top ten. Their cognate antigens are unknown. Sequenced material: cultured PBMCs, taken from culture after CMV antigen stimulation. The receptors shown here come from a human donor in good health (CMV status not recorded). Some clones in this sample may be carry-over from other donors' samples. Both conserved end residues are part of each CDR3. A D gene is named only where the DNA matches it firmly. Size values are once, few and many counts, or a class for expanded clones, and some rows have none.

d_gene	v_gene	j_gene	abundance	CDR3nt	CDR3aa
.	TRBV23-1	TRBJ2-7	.	TGCGCCAGCAGTCGGCCCAGGCCAGAAGAGGAGTACGAGCAGTACTTC	CASSRPRPEEEYEQYF
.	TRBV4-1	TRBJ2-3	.	TGCGCCAGCAGCCCCCCCTTGGGAACAGATACGCAGTATTTT	CASSPPLGTDTQYF
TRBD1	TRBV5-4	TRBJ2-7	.	TGTGCCAGCAGTCCAATCCCGGGACAGGGCCCTAACGAGCAGTACTTC	CASSPIPGQGPNEQYF
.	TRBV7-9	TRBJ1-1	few	TGTGCCAGCAGCTTAGTGGTAAACAGGGAAGCTTTCTTT	CASSLVVNREAFF
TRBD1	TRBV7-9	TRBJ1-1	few	TGTGCCAGCAGCACGCGGACAGGGCGGGAGAACACTGAAGCTTTCTTT	CASSTRTGRENTEAFF
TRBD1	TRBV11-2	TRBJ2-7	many	TGTGCCAGCAGCCTCCCCGGGACAGGGGTTTTAGACGAGCAGTACTTC	CASSLPGTGVLDEQYF
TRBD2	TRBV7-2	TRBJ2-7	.	TGTGCCAGCAGCTTAGGAGGGGGGGGTTCCTTTGGGACTAGTACCTACGAGCAGTACTTC	CASSLGGGGSFGTSTYEQYF
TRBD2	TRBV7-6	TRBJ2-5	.	TGTGCCAGCAGCCGATGGACTAGCGCACAAGAGACCCAGTACTTC	CASSRWTSAQETQYF
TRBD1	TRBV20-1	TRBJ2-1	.	TGCAGTGCCTCCAAGGCAGGGGGCCAGTCCTACAATGAGCAGTTCTTC	CSASKAGGQSYNEQFF
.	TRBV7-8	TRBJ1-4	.	TGTGCCAGCAGCCTCCGGTGGGCTAATGAAAAACTGTTTTTT	CASSLRWANEKLFF
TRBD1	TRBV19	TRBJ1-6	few	TGTGCCAGTAGTGGGGCAGGGGGCCTGAGATTTAATTCACCCCTCCACTTT	CASSGAGGLRFNSPLHF
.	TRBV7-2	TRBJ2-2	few	TGTGCCAGCAGCTTAGTTCGGGACGGGGAGCTGTTTTTT	CASSLVRDGELFF
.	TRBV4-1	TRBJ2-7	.	TGCGCCAGCAGCCAAGAGGGGACAACCTACTACGAGCAGTACTTC	CASSQEGTTYYEQYF
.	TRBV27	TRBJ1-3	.	TGTGCCAGCAGTTCGTGGCATTCTGGAAACACCATATATTTT	CASSSWHSGNTIYF
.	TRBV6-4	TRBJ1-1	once	TGTGCCAGCAGAAGGGGCGCGGGGACTGAAGCTTTCTTT	CASRRGAGTEAFF
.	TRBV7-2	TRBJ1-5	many	TGTGCCAGCAGCTTAGATGTGGGTCAGCCCCAGCATTTT	CASSLDVGQPQHF
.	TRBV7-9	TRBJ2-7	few	TGTGCCAGCAGCTTAGGGGCGACCCCCCGACGCTACGAGCAGTACTTC	CASSLGATPRRYEQYF
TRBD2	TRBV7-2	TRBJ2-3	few	TGTGCCAGCAGCTTTATAACGGGAGGACTCACAGATACGCAGTATTTT	CASSFITGGLTDTQYF
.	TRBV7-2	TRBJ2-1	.	TGTGCCAGCAGCTTAGTGCTTCCATACAACGAGCAGTTTTTC	CASSLVLPYNEQFF
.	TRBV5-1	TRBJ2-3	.	TGCGCCAGCAGCTTGGATGGCTCCCCGGGCACAGATACGCAGTATTTT	CASSLDGSPGTDTQYF
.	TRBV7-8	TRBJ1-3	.	TGTGCCAGCAGCTTAGTGGGGCGAAGCTCTGGAAACACCATATATTTT	CASSLVGRSSGNTIYF
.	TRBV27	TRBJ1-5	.	TGTGCCAGCAGTTCCGGGATCACTCCCACTAGCAATCAGCCCCAGCATTTT	CASSSGITPTSNQPQHF
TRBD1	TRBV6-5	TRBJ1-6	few	TGTGCCAGCAGTAAGAGGGGACAGGGCGTCCGGTTGGGTTCACCCCTCCACTTT	CASSKRGQGVRLGSPLHF
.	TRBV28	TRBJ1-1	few	TGTGCCAGCAGTTTTCCACCCGGGTACACTGAAGCTTTCTTT	CASSFPPGYTEAFF
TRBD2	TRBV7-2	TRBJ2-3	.	TGTGCCAGCAGCTTGGGACTAGCGGGAGTCACAGATACGCAGTATTTT	CASSLGLAGVTDTQYF
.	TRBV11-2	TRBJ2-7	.	TGTGCCAGCAGCGGGGGCGGCCCCTACGAGCAGTACTTC	CASSGGGPYEQYF
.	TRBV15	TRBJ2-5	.	TGTGCCACCAGCAGAGGAGCGACAGGAGGAGAGACCCAGTACTTC	CATSRGATGGETQYF
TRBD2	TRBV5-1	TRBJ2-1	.	TGCGCCAGCAGCTTGGTCGTGACTAGCGGGTTTACGGAGCAGTTCTTC	CASSLVVTSGFTEQFF
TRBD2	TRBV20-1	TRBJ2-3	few	TGCAGTGCTAAGAGGGGACTAGCGGGTACCGGTACGCAGTATTTT	CSAKRGLAGTGTQYF
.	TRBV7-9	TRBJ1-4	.	TGTGCCAGCAGCCAATCCACGACAACTAATGAAAAACTGTTTTTT	CASSQSTTTNEKLFF
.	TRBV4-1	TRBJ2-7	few	TGCGCCAGCAGCCAAGAAGGGGGGTCCCACGAGCAGTACTTC	CASSQEGGSHEQYF
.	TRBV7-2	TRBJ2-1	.	TGTGCCAGCAGCTTAGTGGGGGGGCGGGGAGACTTTGAGCAGTTCTTC	CASSLVGGRGDFEQFF
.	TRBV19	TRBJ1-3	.	TGTGCCAGTTCCGTCCAGTTCCAGACGACTGGAAACACCATATATTTT	CASSVQFQTTGNTIYF